A selection of T cell receptor beta chains follows, all from one sample in a study of T cell responses to AZD1222 COVID-19 vaccine. Using immunoSEQ multiplex PCR, the repertoire was profiled, and TCRdb retains in-frame clones only, with some absent. The sample carries 95,000 to 110,000 clones, roughly 86% recorded once. This specimen was peripheral blood, taken 28 days after the second dose of the MenACWY control vaccine. Receptors were obtained from an adult who received the MenACWY meningococcal vaccine as a control. Both conserved end residues are part of each CDR3.

j_call: TRBJ2-2; v_call: TRBV10-1; cdr3_aa: CASSESGTNTGELFF
j_call: TRBJ2-5; v_call: TRBV4-2; cdr3_aa: CASSLGTSGQETQYF
j_call: TRBJ2-2; v_call: TRBV11-3; cdr3_aa: CASSLGASPGELFF
j_call: TRBJ2-7; v_call: TRBV7-3; cdr3_aa: CASSLGQGQEQYF
j_call: TRBJ1-4; v_call: TRBV9; cdr3_aa: CASSPGEYEKLFF
j_call: TRBJ1-5; v_call: TRBV3-1/TRBV3-2; cdr3_aa: CASSRGDRDQPQHF
j_call: TRBJ1-5; v_call: TRBV5-6; cdr3_aa: CASSLNRNSNQPQHF
j_call: TRBJ1-2; v_call: TRBV6-4; cdr3_aa: CASTSSDGYTF
j_call: TRBJ2-7; v_call: TRBV4-3; cdr3_aa: CASSQGGQGYEQYF
j_call: TRBJ2-7; v_call: TRBV6-1; cdr3_aa: CASSEGRGRTYEQYF
j_call: TRBJ1-6; v_call: TRBV4-1; cdr3_aa: CASSHDRNRGRSRPLHF
j_call: TRBJ1-2; v_call: TRBV3-1/TRBV3-2; cdr3_aa: CASSLASSGYTF
j_call: TRBJ2-5; v_call: TRBV7-9; cdr3_aa: CASSLGQPGETQYF
j_call: TRBJ1-2; v_call: TRBV19; cdr3_aa: CASRPGQGSYGYTF
j_call: TRBJ2-1; v_call: TRBV28; cdr3_aa: CASGSPTGTGYEQFF
j_call: TRBJ2-6; v_call: TRBV5-8; cdr3_aa: CASSTGTFTSGANVLTF
j_call: TRBJ1-6; v_call: TRBV28; cdr3_aa: CASSFRNLPSPLHF
j_call: TRBJ2-7; v_call: TRBV5-4; cdr3_aa: CASSQPQGYEQYF
j_call: TRBJ1-3; v_call: TRBV2; cdr3_aa: CASRQGANTIYF
j_call: TRBJ1-3; v_call: TRBV19; cdr3_aa: CASSIAGSSGNTIYF
j_call: TRBJ1-4; v_call: TRBV5-6; cdr3_aa: CASSPGGQYGEKLFF
j_call: TRBJ1-5; v_call: TRBV10-2; cdr3_aa: CASSWLGLGNQPQHF
j_call: TRBJ2-3; v_call: TRBV5-4; cdr3_aa: CASSQYGGVGDTQYF
j_call: TRBJ2-5; v_call: TRBV18; cdr3_aa: CASSPQGEQQTQYF
j_call: TRBJ1-1; v_call: TRBV6-5; cdr3_aa: CASSPNTEAFF
j_call: TRBJ2-7; v_call: TRBV24-1; cdr3_aa: CATSDSGTGGPYEQYF
j_call: TRBJ2-7; v_call: TRBV28; cdr3_aa: CASSSTTSGTGSDEQYF